This T cell receptor (beta chain) was recorded in a study of response to subunit inactivated influenza vaccine. Trimming took off 1 base at V and 2 bases at J, with 10 bases between the two ends. CDR3 length: 15 amino acids. The germline V gene encodes CDR1 SGHAT and CDR2 FQNNGV. TCRdb re-called the RT-PCR reads with MiXCR, one entry per CDR3 protein. The sample has around 530,000 distinct CDR3 sequences, roughly 10% seen once. Points from the study as a whole: Every seasonal influenza vaccination brings in few new T cells, the authors suggested.

In the case of this clonotype: Antigen: not known.

Sequencing used PBMCs from blood, obtained on the day of vaccination. The clonotype was recovered from a man aged 50 or older who received an inactivated influenza vaccine. The chain links TRBV11-2 to TRBJ2-3; D gene unclear. In DNA form, the CDR3 reads TGTGCCAGCAGCTTAGTTCCCGTGATCACAGATACGCAGTATTTT. Protein product: CASSLVPVITDTQYF. The full variable domain, completed using reference TRBV11-2 and TRBJ2-3, is EAGVAQSPRYKIIEKRQSVAFWCNPISGHATLYWYQQILGQGPKLLIQFQNNGVVDDSQLPKDRFSAERLKGVDSTLKIQPAKLEDSAVYLCASSLVPVITDTQYFGPGTRLTVL.